Presented here are 9 T cell receptor beta chains from one specimen sequenced in a study of cytomegalovirus exposure and HLA in healthy donors. Primers: 60 Vbeta forward and 13 Jbeta reverse. Using immunoSEQ multiplex PCR, the repertoire was profiled, and TCRdb retains in-frame clones only, with some absent. This sample has roughly 220,000 clones, with 80% to 90% found just once. Sequencing used PBMCs. These receptors were collected from a young man in good health and CMV-seronegative.

This rearrangement joins TRBV28 to TRBJ2-7, with 9 nucleotides matching TRBD2. Losses at the gene ends were 3 bases for V and 5 bases for J; bases not matched to a gene: 8. Germline-derived CDR1 and CDR2 are MDHEN and SYDVKM. The CDR3 totals 15 residues. The CDR3 coding sequence is TGTGCCAGCAGTTTCCTCGGACTAGCGAGCCACGAGCAGTACTTC. It encodes CASSFLGLASHEQYF.

This sequence joins TRBV4-2 and TRBJ2-7, with D tentatively TRBD1 (6 bases). CDR3 length: 16 residues. Trimming stripped 1 base from V and 2 bases from J, with 15 bases between. In germline, CDR1 is LGHNA, CDR2 YNFKEQ. CDR3 DNA: TGTGCCAGCAGCCAAGGGCTCCCGCCAGGGGCCTACGAGCAGTACTTC. Its translation: CASSQGLPPGAYEQYF.

The gene calls are TRBV5-1 and TRBJ2-3, with 7 nucleotides matching TRBD1. Per the germline V gene, CDR1 is SGHRS and CDR2 is YFSETQ. The J segment lost 2 bases and the V segment lost 5 bases, leaving 5 bases of the junction unmatched. The CDR3 has 14 residues. CDR3 coding DNA: TGCGCCAGCAGATACGGGACAGCCACAGATACGCAGTATTTT. Translated: CASRYGTATDTQYF.

This chain links TRBV7-8 with TRBJ1-3, with 10 bases lining up with TRBD1. The V and J ends lost 1 base and 5 bases, in that order; junction bases with no gene match: 11. The CDR3 loop spans 18 amino acids. Germline V gene lookup returns CDR1 SGHVS and CDR2 FQNEAQ. The CDR3 sequence is CASSLDVTGGRFRNTIYF. In DNA, the CDR3 is TGTGCCAGCAGCTTAGATGTGACAGGGGGCCGTTTTAGAAACACCATATATTTT.

The chain recombines TRBV6-1 with TRBJ2-7; 7 bases line up with TRBD1. Trimming removed 2 bases from V and 0 bases from J; junction bases left unmatched: 4. Germline CDR1 reads MNHNS; CDR2 reads SASEGT. The CDR3 length is 15 residues. DNA of the CDR3: TGTGCCAGCAGTGAATCGGCAGGGGGCTCCTACGAGCAGTACTTC. Its translation: CASSESAGGSYEQYF.

V usage is TRBV28 and J usage is TRBJ2-7, with a tentative D call TRBD1 (6 bases). With 3 bases removed from V and 2 bases from J, the gap between germline ends came to 11 bases. Germline values: CDR1 MDHEN, CDR2 SYDVKM. The CDR3 is made up of 14 amino acids. CDR3 protein: CASSLGAPTYEQYF. The CDR3 DNA sequence: TGTGCCAGCAGTTTGGGGGCCCCTACCTACGAGCAGTACTTC.

The chain has TRBV11-2 and TRBJ1-2; TRBD1 agrees at 8 bases. This CDR3 region has 14 residues. V lost 5 bases and J lost 4; bases outside the gene matches: 6. Germline CDR1 SGHAT, CDR2 FQNNGV. The CDR3: CASSQDRVSYGYTF. The DNA for the CDR3 is TGTGCCAGCAGCCAGGACAGGGTGAGCTATGGCTACACCTTC.

This chain links TRBV7-6 with TRBJ1-6; possibly TRBD1 for D (6 bases). Trimming pared 5 bases from V and 7 bases from J, leaving 18 bases between. Germline CDR1 reads SGHVS; CDR2 reads FNYEAQ. This CDR3 is built from 16 residues. CDR3 loop: CASSEGGIFRNSPLHF. The CDR3 region has the DNA TGTGCCAGCAGCGAGGGGGGGATATTCCGAAATTCACCCCTCCACTTT.

This clone has more than one count but fewer than ten. This chain links TRBV7-9 with TRBJ1-4; D gene unclear. The CDR3 runs 14 residues. Germline CDR1 SEHNR, CDR2 FQNEAQ (reference sequence). Trimming removed 3 bases at V and 6 bases at J, with 11 bases between. This CDR3 reads CASSFTESYEKLFF. CDR3 sequence (DNA): TGTGCCAGCAGCTTTACAGAATCCTATGAAAAACTGTTTTTT.